The following is a T cell receptor (beta chain) sequence with its context. Its antigen has not been determined. No much larger clone is present one base from it, and per-base qualities are unavailable. Tumor samples were collected prior to definitive surgery or chemotherapy. Genomic DNA was extracted by the MD Anderson Biospecimen Extraction Resource, and TCR sequencing was done by the MD Anderson Cancer Genomics Laboratory. This specimen comes from a study of high-grade serous ovarian cancer treatment subgroups (dated by TCRdb to the early 2020s). Background on the whole study: On average, each sample produced some 15,000 sequencing reads and around 8,200 unique TCR beta rearrangements. TCR beta repertoires were profiled in patients with high-grade serous ovarian cancer who were grouped, under a laparoscopic triage algorithm, by complete gross resection or by neoadjuvant chemotherapy response. Of the approximately 30 patients in the cohort, some 10 had no residual disease after primary surgery (R0), some 10 were excellent NACT responders, and some 10 were poor NACT responders. Each patient contributed one primary tumor and two metastatic tumor samples, giving some 97 samples in total. Summary of the overall study and its limitations: Repertoire similarity between tumors from the same patient ranged from roughly 0.11 to 0.79, while tumors from different patients showed almost no similarity. TCR repertoire analyses were focused on CDR3, and CDR1 and CDR2 were not analyzed. Spatial information was not captured by bulk tumor TCR sequencing, so insight into HGSC tumor complexity and diversity was limited. TCR clonal relatedness was found to be positively correlated with neoantigen level and, by trend, with copy number variation and mutation load derived from whole-genome sequencing.

There are 14 amino acids in the CDR3, from cysteine to phenylalanine inclusive. Of the read, only the CDR3 DNA is kept; its 42 bases are in frame from base 1. V lost 0 bases and J lost 3 bases; the stretch between them is 8 bases long. Looking up the germline V gene yields CDR1 MNHNS and CDR2 SASEGT. The approximately 100 tumor samples underwent high-throughput TCR profiling using ImmunoSEQ. Processing in the source paper ran as follows. Repertoire diversity metrics included richness (unique productive sequences), clonality, evenness and relatedness; Bhattacharyya coefficient assessed similarity between samples. A sensitivity analysis excluded TCRs with fewer than two reads and gave consistent conclusions. TCRdb holds this immuneACCESS table with in-frame rearrangements only. Some clones are missing; in checked studies, unresolved V genes explain under half, and the rest has no known cause. That table supplies the V and J calls and clone size; D and trimming were determined from the DNA. The sample table holds thousands of clones, of which roughly 80% were seen once. The ten largest account for around 8.6% of the sample.

The chain couples TRBV6-1 to TRBJ1-2; no confident D gene assignment can be made. This sequence was found in a human donor with high-grade serous ovarian cancer. The sequencing input was tumor tissue. The base sequence is TGTGCCAGCAGTGAAGCGGTCCGACACTATGGCTACACCTTC. This gives the protein CASSEAVRHYGYTF.